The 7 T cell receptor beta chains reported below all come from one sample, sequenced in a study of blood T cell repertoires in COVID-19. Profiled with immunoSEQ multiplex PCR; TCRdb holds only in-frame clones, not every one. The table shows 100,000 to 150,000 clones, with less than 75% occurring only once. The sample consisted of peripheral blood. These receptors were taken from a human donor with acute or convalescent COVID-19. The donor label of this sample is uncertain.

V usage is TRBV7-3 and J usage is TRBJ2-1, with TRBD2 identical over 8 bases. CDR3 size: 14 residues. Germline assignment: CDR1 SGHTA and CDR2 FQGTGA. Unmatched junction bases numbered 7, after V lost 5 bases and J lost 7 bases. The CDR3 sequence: CASSPGTRGNEQFF. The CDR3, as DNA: TGTGCCAGCAGCCCCGGGACTAGGGGGAATGAGCAGTTCTTC.

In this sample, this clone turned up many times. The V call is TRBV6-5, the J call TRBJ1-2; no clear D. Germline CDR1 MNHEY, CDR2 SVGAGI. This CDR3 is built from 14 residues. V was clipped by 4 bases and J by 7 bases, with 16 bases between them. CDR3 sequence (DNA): TGTGCCAGCAGTTCCCCGGGTCAATGGCGTGGCTACACCTTC. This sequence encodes CASSSPGQWRGYTF.

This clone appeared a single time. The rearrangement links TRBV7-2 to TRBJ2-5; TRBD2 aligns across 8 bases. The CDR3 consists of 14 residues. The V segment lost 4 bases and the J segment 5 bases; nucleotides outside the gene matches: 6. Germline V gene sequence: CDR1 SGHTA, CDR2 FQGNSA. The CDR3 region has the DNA TGTGCCAGCAGCTCGGGACTAGTCCGGGAGACCCAGTACTTC. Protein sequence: CASSSGLVRETQYF.

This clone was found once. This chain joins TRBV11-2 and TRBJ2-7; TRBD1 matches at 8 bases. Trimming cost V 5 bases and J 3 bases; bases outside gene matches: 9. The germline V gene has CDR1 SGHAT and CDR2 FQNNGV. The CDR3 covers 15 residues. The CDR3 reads CASSTGQGIFYEQYV. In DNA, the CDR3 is TGTGCCAGCAGCACCGGACAGGGTATCTTCTACGAGCAGTACGTC.

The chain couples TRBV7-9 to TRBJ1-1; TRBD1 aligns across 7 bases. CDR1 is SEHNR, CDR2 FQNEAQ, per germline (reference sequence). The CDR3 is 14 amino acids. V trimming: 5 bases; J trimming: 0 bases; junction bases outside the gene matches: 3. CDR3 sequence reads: CASSVTGMNTEAFF. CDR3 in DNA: TGTGCCAGCAGCGTGACAGGGATGAACACTGAAGCTTTCTTT.

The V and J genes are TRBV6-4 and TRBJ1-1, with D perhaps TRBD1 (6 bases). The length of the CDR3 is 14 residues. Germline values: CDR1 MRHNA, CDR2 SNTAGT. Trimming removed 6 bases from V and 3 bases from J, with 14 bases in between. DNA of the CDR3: TGTGCCAGCAGACAGCAGGGGTGGTACACTGAAGCTTTCTTT. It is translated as CASRQQGWYTEAFF.

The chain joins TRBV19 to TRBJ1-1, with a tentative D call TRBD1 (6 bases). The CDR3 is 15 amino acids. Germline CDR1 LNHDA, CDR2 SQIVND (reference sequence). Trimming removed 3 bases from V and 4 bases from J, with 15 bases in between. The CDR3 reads CASSMGYREGTEAFF. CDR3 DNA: TGTGCCAGTAGTATGGGTTACAGGGAGGGCACTGAAGCTTTCTTT.